This T cell receptor (beta chain) was observed in a study of cytomegalovirus exposure and HLA in healthy donors. As for the study in general: The 600 to 800 first-cohort repertoires shared a platform with the approximately 110 validation repertoires, as reported in a later analysis. Overall study findings and caveats: Listed as cytomegalovirus-associated were 150 or so TCR beta chains.

Comment on this clone: As yet, its antigen is unknown.

Profiling relied on immunoSEQ multiplex PCR, and the TCRdb table lists in-frame clones only, not all of them. The sample lists around 93,000 clones, 75% to 90% occurring once. The receptor was derived from a man between 18 and 35 years old in good health and CMV-seropositive. The sample comprised PBMCs.

The CDR3 bases are TGTGCCAGCCAACAGGGGGGAAACACAGATACGCAGTATTTT. This codes for CASQQGGNTDTQYF. The V gene is TRBV19, the J gene TRBJ2-3, with 8 bases fitting TRBD1. There are 14 residues in the CDR3. The V and J ends lost 9 bases and 2 bases, in that order; junction bases with no gene match: 7. Per germline, CDR1 LNHDA and CDR2 SQIVND (reference sequence).